Listed here are 11 T cell receptor beta chains from one sample, sequenced in a study of blood T cell repertoires in COVID-19. Profiled with immunoSEQ multiplex PCR; TCRdb holds only in-frame clones, not every one. This table holds over 100,000 clones, around 90% found once. The sequencing input was peripheral blood. The receptors come from a human donor in a cohort sampled during active COVID-19.

The chain combines TRBV28 with TRBJ2-5, with TRBD2 matching 7 bases. Trimming at V came to 2 bases and at J to 3 bases, leaving 15 bases not matched to a gene. Germline assignment: CDR1 MDHEN and CDR2 SYDVKM. There are 18 residues in the CDR3. The CDR3 loop reads CASSLTILAGSGKETQYF. In DNA form, the CDR3 reads TGTGCCAGCAGTTTAACCATTTTAGCGGGTAGCGGTAAAGAGACCCAGTACTTC.

The chain combines TRBV27 with TRBJ1-5; 10 nucleotides line up with TRBD1. CDR1 and CDR2 from the germline V gene are MNHEY and SMNVEV (reference sequence). CDR3 length equals 18 residues. The V segment lost 6 bases and the J segment 2 bases; nucleotides outside the gene matches: 13. The CDR3 bases are TGTGCCAGCAGGGGTACCGGGACAGGGGTTTTAGGCAATCAGCCCCAGCATTTT. This gives the protein CASRGTGTGVLGNQPQHF.

The rearrangement joins TRBV29-1 to TRBJ1-4; 8 bases agree with TRBD1. The germline V gene has CDR1 SQVTM and CDR2 ANQGSEA. The CDR3 consists of 12 residues. V lost 4 bases to trimming and J lost 10 bases; unmatched junction nucleotides: 5. The DNA for the CDR3 is TGCAGCGTTGGACAGGGGAGGGGAAAACTGTTTTTT. It translates to CSVGQGRGKLFF.

The V call is TRBV15, the J call TRBJ2-2; 9 positions agree with TRBD1. Trimming removed 3 bases from V and 6 bases from J; junction bases left unmatched: 5. The CDR3 has 15 amino acids. Germline CDR1 and CDR2: LNHNV and YYDKDF (reference sequence). CDR3 amino acids: CATSRDTGGSGELFF. CDR3 bases: TGTGCCACCAGCAGGGATACAGGGGGCTCCGGGGAGCTGTTTTTT.

The rearrangement links TRBV18 to TRBJ1-6; D unclear. The germline CDR1 and CDR2 sequences are KGHSH and LQKENI. The V and J ends lost 2 bases and 9 bases respectively, with 14 bases between them. The CDR3 totals 15 residues. In DNA, the CDR3 is TGTGCCAGCTCACCATTCTCGGAGGGAGGTTCACCCCTCCACTTT. It yields the protein CASSPFSEGGSPLHF.

J is TRBJ2-2 and V is TRBV18, with D perhaps matching TRBD1 (5 bases). The CDR3 has 14 residues. Deletions cut 0 bases from V and 4 bases from J, with 6 bases between. Per the germline V gene, CDR1 is KGHSH and CDR2 is LQKENI. CDR3 amino acids: CASSPPGATGELFF. CDR3 DNA sequence: TGTGCCAGCTCACCACCAGGGGCCACCGGGGAGCTGTTTTTT.

V usage is TRBV7-3 and J usage is TRBJ1-2; the match to TRBD1 covers 7 bases. Unmatched junction bases numbered 7, after V lost 5 bases and J lost 4 bases. The CDR3 consists of 14 residues. Germline CDR1 and CDR2: SGHTA and FQGTGA. Here the CDR3 DNA reads TGTGCCAGCAGCCTACAGGGACAGCCCTATGGCTACACCTTC. Protein: CASSLQGQPYGYTF.

This chain uses TRBV5-1 with TRBJ2-1, with TRBD1 as a possible D gene (5 bases). Germline assignment: CDR1 SGHRS and CDR2 YFSETQ. CDR3 size: 16 residues. Trimming took 0 bases from V and 0 from J, leaving 10 bases between them. CDR3 loop: CASSLGMGLSYNEQFF. The CDR3 DNA reads TGCGCCAGCAGCTTGGGAATGGGGCTCTCCTACAATGAGCAGTTCTTC. Full variable domain (rest looked up from reference TRBV5-1 and TRBJ2-1): KAGVTQTPRYLIKTRGQQVTLSCSPISGHRSVSWYQQTPGQGLQFLFEYFSETQRNKGNFPGRFSGRQFSNSRSEMNVSTLELGDSALYLCASSLGMGLSYNEQFFGPGTRLTVL.

Only one count was recorded for this clone. V and J are TRBV6-2 or TRBV6-3 and TRBJ2-7; TRBD2 is a possible D gene (6 bases). CDR3 length: 17 residues. V lost 5 bases to trimming and J lost 6 bases, with 26 bases between them. Germline CDR1 reads MNHEY; CDR2 reads SVGEGT. CDR3 protein: CASSITGTQLSGSEQYF. Written as DNA, the CDR3 is TGTGCCAGCAGTATAACCGGGACTCAACTTTCCGGCAGCGAGCAGTACTTC.

This clone appeared a single time. The chain joins TRBV7-3 to TRBJ2-1; 9 nucleotides line up with TRBD2. J lost 6 bases, V lost 3 bases, and 3 bases had no gene match. Germline loops: CDR1 SGHTA, CDR2 FQGTGA. The CDR3 sequence is 14 residues long. CDR3 in amino acids: CASSFRGGANEQFF. The CDR3 DNA is TGTGCCAGCAGCTTTCGCGGGGGGGCCAATGAGCAGTTCTTC.

The chain recombines TRBV7-6 with TRBJ2-1, with D maybe TRBD2 (7 bases). The germline gives CDR1 SGHVS, CDR2 FNYEAQ. Trimming removed 0 bases from V and 6 bases from J, with 15 bases in between. The CDR3 runs 16 residues. The CDR3 DNA follows: TGTGCCAGCAGCTTAGCCGATGGGGGGGCAGGCAATGAGCAGTTCTTC. Translated: CASSLADGGAGNEQFF.